These 13 T cell receptor beta chains came from one sample sequenced in a study of blood T cells in healthy people across ages (dated by TCRdb to about 2015). The library was produced with 5' RACE. Data came from an Illumina HiSeq 2500. A second 7 to 11 cycle PCR used a sample-barcoded 5' primer and a J-beta primer mix. TCRdb reprocessing: public reads trimmed at Q25 with fastp, clones called with MiXCR, in-frame beta chains kept. Identical CDR3 protein sequences are pooled into one entry, listed with their most common genes and DNA. The sample table holds about 1.6 million distinct CDR3 sequences, of which roughly 32% were seen once. Together, the top ten hold about 11% of the sample. The sample was blood. The receptors originated from a woman aged 25 to 39 in good health.

This clonotype was detected a few times. The chain employs TRBV6-2 or TRBV6-3 and TRBJ2-1, with 7 bases identical to TRBD2. The length of the CDR3 is 16 residues. Trimming removed 5 bases from V and 7 bases from J; junction bases left unmatched: 14. Germline loops: CDR1 MNHEY, CDR2 SVGEGT. The DNA for the CDR3 is TGTGCCAGCAGTCGAATAGACTATGCGGGAGTAAATGAGCAGTTCTTC. It encodes CASSRIDYAGVNEQFF.

This chain links TRBV28 with TRBJ2-5, with 16 bases identical to TRBD2. The DNA end is a closer match to TRBJ2-7, so the J assignment may be wrong. Germline CDR1 reads MDHEN; CDR2 reads SYDVKM. The CDR3 totals 18 residues. CDR3 DNA: TGTGCCAGCAGTTCCCTGGGGACTAGCGGGAGGGGGGACTACGAGCAGTACTTC. Residues: CASSSLGTSGRGDYEQYF.

The chain combines TRBV4-2 with TRBJ2-3, with 7 bases aligning to TRBD2. The CDR3 totals 17 residues. The ends lost 3 bases at V and 0 bases at J; junction bases unmatched: 9. Germline CDR1 and CDR2: LGHNA and YNFKEQ. As DNA, the CDR3 is TGTGCCAGCAGCCATCAAATAGGAGCGGGGAGCACAGATACGCAGTATTTT. It encodes CASSHQIGAGSTDTQYF.

This clonotype has a handful of counts. The J gene is TRBJ1-2, the V gene TRBV14; TRBD1 is a possible D gene (6 bases). The CDR3 is 15 amino acids. CDR1 and CDR2 (germline): SGHDN, FVKESK. Trimming pared 4 bases from V and 0 bases from J, leaving 12 bases between. The CDR3 DNA reads as TGTGCCAGCAGCCCTGGGACACCCTCTAACTATGGCTACACCTTC. Its translation is CASSPGTPSNYGYTF.

This chain connects TRBV7-9 to TRBJ1-4; D call uncertain. CDR1 is SEHNR and CDR2 is FQNEAQ in the germline V gene (reference sequence). The CDR3 covers 15 residues. Trimming removed 3 bases from V and 0 bases from J, with 8 bases in between. CDR3 region: CASSLQLSTNEKLFF. CDR3 DNA sequence: TGTGCCAGCAGCTTGCAGCTCTCAACTAATGAAAAACTGTTTTTT.

The chain combines TRBV4-2 with TRBJ2-1; TRBD2 might be the D (6 bases). The CDR3 loop spans 19 amino acids. CDR1 and CDR2 from the germline V gene are LGHNA and YNFKEQ. The V gene lost 0 bases and the J gene lost 1 base, with 19 bases spanning the gap. CDR3 coding DNA: TGTGCCAGCAGCCAAGATAGTGGTCGCGGGGCGCGATCCTACAATGAGCAGTTCTTC. Protein sequence: CASSQDSGRGARSYNEQFF.

This chain connects TRBV11-2 to TRBJ1-6, with 8 positions matching TRBD1. Trimming at V came to 4 bases and at J to 6 bases, leaving 5 bases not matched to a gene. The CDR3 consists of 15 residues. Germline V lookup: CDR1 SGHAT, CDR2 FQNNGV. The CDR3 region has the DNA TGTGCCAGCAGCTCAATAGGACAGGGTAATTCACCCCTCCACTTT. Translated: CASSSIGQGNSPLHF.

The rearrangement links TRBV7-9 to TRBJ2-5; weak D call: TRBD1 (5 bases). Germline assignment: CDR1 SEHNR and CDR2 FQNEAQ (reference sequence). Deletions cut 4 bases from V and 7 bases from J, with 22 bases between. The CDR3 length is 16 residues. The CDR3 bases are TGTGCCAGCAGCTCGGTGTCCTGGGGCAGGACGGGGACCCAGTACTTC. Amino acid sequence: CASSSVSWGRTGTQYF. Full variable domain (remainder filled in from reference TRBV7-9 and TRBJ2-5): DTGVSQNPRHKITKRGQNVTFRCDPISEHNRLYWYRQTLGQGPEFLTYFQNEAQLEKSRLLSDRFSAERPKGSFSTLEIQRTEQGDSAMYLCASSSVSWGRTGTQYFGPGTRLLVL.

The chain has TRBV11-2 and TRBJ2-3, with TRBD2 matching over 7 bases. With 1 base clipped from V and 4 bases from J, the junction kept 8 bases outside the gene matches. The V gene's germline CDR1 is SGHAT and CDR2 FQNNGV. CDR3 length equals 16 residues. For the CDR3, the DNA is TGTGCCAGCAGCTTAGGTAGTGGCGGACTAGCAGATACGCAGTATTTT. As protein: CASSLGSGGLADTQYF.

This clonotype was counted only a few times. V usage is TRBV3-1 and J usage is TRBJ2-5; D gene ambiguous. The J call is uncertain, as TRBJ2-7 better fits the DNA end. The length of the CDR3 is 11 residues. Germline assignment: CDR1 LGHDT and CDR2 YNNKEL (reference sequence). The DNA of the CDR3 is TGTGCCAGCGGCCGTGAATACGAGCAGTACTTC. Its protein product is CASGREYEQYF.

Concerning this clonotype itself: Germline is not matched at one junction end, which may reflect a read error. This chain uses TRBV5-1 with TRBJ2-7; 7 nucleotides line up with TRBD1. This CDR3 contains 12 residues. Per germline, CDR1 SGHRS and CDR2 YFSETQ. The CDR3 sequence is CASSLNDRVGIF. In DNA, the CDR3 is TGCGCCAGCAGCTTGAATGACAGGGTAGGAATCTTC.

V usage is TRBV5-1 and J usage is TRBJ1-4, with D possibly being TRBD1 (6 bases). Trimming took 0 bases from V and 5 from J, leaving 14 bases between them. The CDR3 extends over 16 amino acids. Germline assignment: CDR1 SGHRS and CDR2 YFSETQ. CDR3 region: CASSLGNTGPNEKLFF. The CDR3 DNA sequence: TGCGCCAGCAGCTTGGGAAACACAGGGCCAAATGAAAAACTGTTTTTT.

Only a few counts were recorded for this clonotype. The rearrangement links TRBV5-6 to TRBJ2-1; D gene uncertain. V was trimmed by 0 bases and J by 7 bases, leaving 14 bases between them. Germline V lookup: CDR1 SGHDT, CDR2 YYEEEE. This CDR3 region has 15 residues. The CDR3 DNA reads TGTGCCAGCAGCTTGGTACAGACACACGGGAATGAGCAGTTCTTC. Protein product: CASSLVQTHGNEQFF.